This T cell receptor (beta chain) was sequenced in a study of blood T cell repertoires in COVID-19 (dated by TCRdb to the early 2020s). Broadly, across the study: Samples covering the acute and convalescent phases of COVID-19 were provided by collaborators in the United States, Italy and Spain. The prospective study material was composed of cDNA or gDNA derived from T cells, B-cell-depleted T cells, or PBMCs. Deeply sampled blood TCRbeta repertoires from subjects exposed to, actively infected with, or recovered from COVID-19 were included in the dataset. A freely available public database, intended as a resource for researchers studying the immune response to SARS-CoV-2, is where the repertoires were released. The samples were drawn from two sources: the first 160 participants of the ongoing ImmuneRACE study, and over 950 subjects contributed by 6 global collaborators. Sample metadata almost always included a de-identified subject ID, COVID-19 status, age in years and sex. HLA class I and class II types, where available, came from metadata supplied by the sample provider rather than from assay-based typing.

V is pared back by 5 bases and J by 4 bases, with 20 bases lying between the germline termini. The CDR3 numbers 16 residues from cysteine through phenylalanine. Only the CDR3 portion is preserved as DNA: 48 bases, with reading frame beginning at the first base. As encoded in the germline V gene (reference sequence), CDR1 is LNHDA while CDR2 is SQIVND. TCRbeta CDR3 regions were amplified from genomic DNA using the immunoSEQ Assay, a bias-controlled multiplex PCR. As for the original processing: The number of nucleated cells in each sample was estimated from the amplification of reference gene primers within the assay. To quantify the absolute abundance of each unique TCRbeta CDR3 rearrangement, sequence reads were collapsed and filtered. For each sample, productive Simpson clonality was calculated by taking the square root of Simpson's diversity index across productive rearrangements. TCRdb provides this immuneACCESS table in a form limited to in-frame rearrangements. Some clones are lacking; in checked studies, under half of them reflect an unresolved V gene, and why the rest are absent is not known. The DNA was the basis for D and trimming; V, J and clone size are from that table. This sample holds some 130,000 clones; approximately 80% were observed only once. The ten most abundant clones make up about a tenth of the sample.

Samples from volunteer blood donors who had recovered from COVID-19 were contributed by a second Seattle source. Each collaborating institution followed its own protocols to collect whole blood in K2EDTA tubes. For TCRbeta analysis, collaborator samples were shipped as frozen whole blood, as isolated PBMCs, or as DNA extracted from either sample type. In the case of this clone: Its antigen is still unknown. Base qualities are not at hand, and no much larger clone is one base apart. This same CDR3 is encoded by further DNA sequences in the sample.

What the authors observed across the whole study: The amount of clinical and demographic metadata varied by source and participant and was provided uncurated.

This receptor was obtained from a man aged 60 to 69 who had recovered from COVID-19. The sample was peripheral blood. The chain links TRBV19 with TRBJ1-2; a tentative D call is TRBD1 (5 bases match). The CDR3 reads as follows: CASSRDRGPGGYGYTF. The nucleotide sequence reads as follows: TGTGCCAGTAGTCGGGACCGGGGTCCGGGGGGCTATGGCTACACCTTC.